These T cell receptor beta chains were read from a single sample in a study of T-cell reconstitution after alpha-beta-depleted transplantation in children. Each CDR3 protein gets one entry after TCRdb re-called the PCR reads with MiXCR. The table has hundreds of thousands of distinct CDR3 sequences, around 17% seen once; the top ten hold 1.1%. Sequencing used PBMCs from the stem cell graft donor, obtained from the stem cell graft. These receptors all come from a human donor who donated a stem cell graft to a child with acute myeloid leukemia. Each CDR3 is given without its conserved first and last residue.

J | V | CDR3
TRBJ1-2 | TRBV5-1 | ASRPDRGNGYT
TRBJ2-5 | TRBV20-1 | SARRQGATQETQY
TRBJ2-3 | TRBV6-5 | ASSYSSLADTDTQY
TRBJ2-4 | TRBV20-1 | SASEDSAKNIQY
TRBJ2-5 | TRBV18 | ASSPLRIGTNSQETQY
TRBJ1-2 | TRBV12-3/TRBV12-4 | ASSDNKRGDGYT
TRBJ2-1 | TRBV7-8 | ASGYRVDNEQF
TRBJ2-7 | TRBV7-6 | ASSLSVGGARSYEQY
TRBJ2-1 | TRBV7-3 | ASSQGSMNNEQF
TRBJ2-5 | TRBV2 | ASSSGTPPETQY
TRBJ2-3 | TRBV29-1 | TGTSGGHTQY
TRBJ1-1 | TRBV7-9 | ASSRQSTEAF
TRBJ2-5 | TRBV20-1 | SASPRLAGGLLGETQY
TRBJ1-1 | TRBV7-2 | ASSVIGGVAEAF
TRBJ1-5 | TRBV20-1 | SARRGSGQPQH
TRBJ1-1 | TRBV5-1 | ASRPGGQYTEAF
TRBJ1-1 | TRBV21-1 | ASSKTSGRETEAF
TRBJ1-4 | TRBV20-1 | SARDLTGAEKLF
TRBJ1-2 | TRBV5-5 | ASSQIVSKGRGYT
TRBJ2-2 | TRBV20-1 | SAPRDRGAGELF
TRBJ1-6 | TRBV6-5 | ASSYAGGNSPLH
TRBJ1-5 | TRBV7-2 | ASTSMAAGISNQPQH
TRBJ1-3 | TRBV7-2 | ASSPRTGGGNTIY
TRBJ2-6 | TRBV27 | ASSWGQGTGANVLT
TRBJ1-4 | TRBV15 | ATSRVGTWSSEKLF
TRBJ2-7 | TRBV5-1 | ASSSGQGIGEQY
TRBJ2-7 | TRBV20-1 | SARGSMAGAWEQY
TRBJ2-7 | TRBV7-2 | ASSTTGGPSYEQY
TRBJ2-3 | TRBV3-1 | ASSQDRGNTQY
TRBJ2-6 | TRBV6-5 | ASSYSRNSEANVLT
TRBJ1-5 | TRBV10-3 | AISAGQGFNSNQPQH
TRBJ2-1 | TRBV5-6 | ASSSQGARNEQF
TRBJ1-2 | TRBV28 | ASSFAGGDYGYT
TRBJ1-2 | TRBV7-9 | ASSPGQKDGYT
TRBJ2-5 | TRBV29-1 | SVRDAGTQY
TRBJ2-1 | TRBV4-3 | ASSQGKGQGTGGPYNEQF
TRBJ1-2 | TRBV29-1 | SVAGTAYGYT
TRBJ2-1 | TRBV7-9 | ASSLWPGGNNEQF
TRBJ1-5 | TRBV20-1 | SATGFGNQPQH
TRBJ1-1 | TRBV20-1 | SAKDRGQGTEAF
TRBJ1-3 | TRBV29-1 | SVDAGSGNTIY
TRBJ2-2 | TRBV12-3/TRBV12-4 | ASSSSLSTGELF
TRBJ2-1 | TRBV20-1 | SARGGGYYNEQF
TRBJ2-3 | TRBV14 | ASSQADPYTQY
TRBJ2-2 | TRBV20-1 | SAIGAPVNTGELF
TRBJ1-2 | TRBV5-1 | ASSFNGRAEGYT
TRBJ2-5 | TRBV20-1 | SARGLAGGLRSETQY
TRBJ1-1 | TRBV6-5 | ASSYLQGGYTEAF